This entry lists 17 T cell receptor beta chains sequenced from one sample in a study of blood T cell repertoires in COVID-19. Clones were read by immunoSEQ multiplex PCR, and TCRdb kept only the in-frame ones, dropping some. This table holds 90,000 to 140,000 clones, 85% to 90% found once. The material sequenced was peripheral blood. All receptors come from a man aged 50 to 59 with acute or convalescent COVID-19.

J is TRBJ1-3 and V is TRBV6-1, with a possible D match to TRBD1 (5 bases). This CDR3 spans 15 amino acids. The germline V gene has CDR1 MNHNS and CDR2 SASEGT. Between the trimmed V and J ends, which lost 2 bases and 3 bases, there was a span of 11 bases. CDR3 nucleotide sequence: TGTGCCAGCAGTGAACGGCAGGGTGTTGGAAACACCATATATTTT. Translated, it gives CASSERQGVGNTIYF.

The chain joins TRBV25-1 to TRBJ2-7; tentatively, D is TRBD1 (6 bases). The CDR3 extends over 14 amino acids. Germline V gives CDR1 MGHDK, CDR2 SYGVNS. Trimming took off 2 bases at V and 3 bases at J, with 11 bases between the two ends. CDR3 region: CASSEPDRNYEQYF. CDR3 nucleotides: TGTGCCAGCAGTGAACCCGACAGGAACTACGAGCAGTACTTC.

The genes are TRBV9 and TRBJ2-4; D gene ambiguous. In germline, CDR1 is SGDLS, CDR2 YYNGEE. V was cut by 1 base and J by 3 bases, with 5 bases left in between. The CDR3 sequence is 13 residues long. CDR3 protein: CASSVIDKNIQYF. CDR3 sequence (DNA): TGTGCCAGCAGCGTAATAGACAAAAACATTCAGTACTTC.

This clone was picked up one time. The J gene is TRBJ1-4, the V gene TRBV27; the D gene is possibly TRBD1 (5 bases). V lost 6 bases and J 0 bases, leaving 11 bases between the germline ends. The length of the CDR3 is 15 residues. The germline gives CDR1 MNHEY, CDR2 SMNVEV (reference sequence). The CDR3 loop reads CASRRQPATNEKLFF. The CDR3 nucleotides read TGTGCCAGCAGAAGACAGCCCGCAACTAATGAAAAACTGTTTTTT.

V is TRBV24-1 and J is TRBJ2-3; 10 positions match TRBD2. The CDR3 is 15 amino acids. Losses at the gene ends were 9 bases for V and 0 bases for J; bases not matched to a gene: 5. From germline, CDR1 is KGHDR and CDR2 SFDVKD. CDR3 region: CATAAGGLSTDTQYF. The CDR3 DNA is TGTGCCACCGCAGCGGGAGGGCTGAGCACAGATACGCAGTATTTT.

The chain couples TRBV6-5 to TRBJ1-5; D unresolved. V was pared by 2 bases and J by 6 bases, with 8 bases between. The CDR3 loop spans 13 amino acids. Germline V gene lookup returns CDR1 MNHEY and CDR2 SVGAGI. In DNA, the CDR3 is TGTGCCAGCAGTTACCAAGCGGGTCAGCCCCAGCATTTT. Translation: CASSYQAGQPQHF.

CDR3 protein: CAWILPPGVQGTDTQYF. In DNA form, the CDR3 reads TGTGCCTGGATTTTACCCCCAGGGGTCCAAGGCACAGATACGCAGTATTTT. The chain uses TRBV30 and TRBJ2-3; the D gene is possibly TRBD1 (6 bases). The V gene's germline CDR1 is GTSNPN and CDR2 SVGIG (reference sequence). With 4 bases removed from V and 1 base from J, the gap between germline ends came to 21 bases. The CDR3 extends over 17 amino acids.

V gene TRBV5-4 combines with J gene TRBJ1-1, with 11 bases lining up with TRBD1. With 0 bases clipped from V and 7 bases from J, the junction kept 5 bases outside the gene matches. Looked up from germline, CDR1 is SGHNT and CDR2 is YYREEE (reference sequence). This CDR3 contains 15 residues. CDR3 residues: CASSLVGTGGIEAFF. The CDR3 region has the DNA TGTGCCAGCAGCTTGGTTGGGACAGGGGGGATTGAAGCTTTCTTT.

The chain is built from TRBV10-3 and TRBJ1-1; 10 positions match TRBD1. After removal of 6 bases from V and 2 bases from J, the junction contained 3 bases not matched to a gene. The CDR3 has 14 amino acids. Germline V CDR1 and CDR2: ENHRY, SYGVKD. This chain's CDR3 is CAIRDRGRNTEAFF. CDR3 nucleotides: TGTGCCATCAGAGACAGGGGGCGAAACACTGAAGCTTTCTTT.

The rearrangement links TRBV7-9 to TRBJ2-7, with a possible D match to TRBD2 (6 bases). The V end lost 2 bases, the J end lost 0 bases, and 11 bases lay between the germline ends. In germline, CDR1 is SEHNR, CDR2 FQNEAQ (reference sequence). This CDR3 has 15 residues. The CDR3 bases are TGTGCCAGCAGCTTAATTGTCGGGGGCTCCTACGAGCAGTACTTC. Translation: CASSLIVGGSYEQYF.

The J gene is TRBJ1-2, the V gene TRBV4-1; D gene ambiguous. Germline values: CDR1 MGHRA, CDR2 YSYEKL. The V end lost 4 bases, the J end lost 4 bases, and 13 bases lay between the germline ends. This CDR3 has 14 residues. The CDR3: CASSLSGRGYGYTF. CDR3 nucleotide sequence: TGCGCCAGCAGCCTAAGTGGCCGGGGCTATGGCTACACCTTC.

The DNA of the CDR3 is TGTGCCAGCAGTTTTGGGACTCAATACAATGAGCAGTTCTTC. Translating gives CASSFGTQYNEQFF. The chain recombines TRBV27 with TRBJ2-1; TRBD2 is a possible D gene (6 bases). V lost 3 bases to trimming and J lost 4 bases, with 10 bases between them. This CDR3 spans 14 amino acids. Germline CDR1 MNHEY, CDR2 SMNVEV (reference sequence).

The chain combines TRBV5-8 with TRBJ1-2, with a possible D match to TRBD1 (6 bases). The germline V and J ends were trimmed by 3 bases and 5 bases, with 8 bases remaining between them. This CDR3 has 12 amino acids. Germline V lookup: CDR1 SGHTS, CDR2 YDEGEE. The CDR3 DNA follows: TGTGCCAGCAGCTCCAGGGGTTATGGCTACACCTTC. This translates into CASSSRGYGYTF.

The gene calls are TRBV15 and TRBJ2-7, with D perhaps matching TRBD2 (5 bases). This CDR3 comprises 14 residues. Germline V CDR1 and CDR2: LNHNV, YYDKDF (reference sequence). The ends were cut back, 0 bases at V and 7 bases at J, with 13 bases in the middle. CDR3 sequence reads: CATSRDAGIWEQYF. The CDR3 nucleotides are TGTGCCACCAGCAGAGATGCGGGTATTTGGGAGCAGTACTTC.

The chain has TRBV10-3 and TRBJ2-1; 9 bases line up with TRBD2. V was clipped by 5 bases and J by 5 bases; unmatched bases: 22. The CDR3 is 20 residues long. Germline V gene data show CDR1 as ENHRY and CDR2 as SYGVKD. The CDR3 DNA reads as TGTGCCATCAGTCCCATACGACTTTTTAGCGGGAGTAGGGGCGACAATGAGCAGTTCTTC. Its protein is CAISPIRLFSGSRGDNEQFF.

The rearrangement joins TRBV9 to TRBJ2-5, with TRBD1 matching over 7 bases. The trim removed 4 bases at V and 1 base at J, leaving 13 bases unmatched. The CDR3 runs 17 residues. Germline V gene data show CDR1 as SGDLS and CDR2 as YYNGEE. The CDR3 loop reads CASSLSGTRQGQETQYF. The CDR3 DNA is TGTGCCAGCAGCCTTAGTGGGACAAGACAGGGCCAAGAGACCCAGTACTTC.

The chain recombines TRBV9 with TRBJ1-1, with 10 positions matching TRBD1. Trimming removed 3 bases from V and 4 bases from J; junction bases left unmatched: 12. CDR1 and CDR2 (germline): SGDLS, YYNGEE. There are 17 residues in the CDR3. This chain's CDR3 is CASSDPGQGIPSTEAFF. The CDR3 DNA follows: TGTGCCAGCAGCGACCCGGGACAGGGGATCCCGAGCACTGAAGCTTTCTTT.